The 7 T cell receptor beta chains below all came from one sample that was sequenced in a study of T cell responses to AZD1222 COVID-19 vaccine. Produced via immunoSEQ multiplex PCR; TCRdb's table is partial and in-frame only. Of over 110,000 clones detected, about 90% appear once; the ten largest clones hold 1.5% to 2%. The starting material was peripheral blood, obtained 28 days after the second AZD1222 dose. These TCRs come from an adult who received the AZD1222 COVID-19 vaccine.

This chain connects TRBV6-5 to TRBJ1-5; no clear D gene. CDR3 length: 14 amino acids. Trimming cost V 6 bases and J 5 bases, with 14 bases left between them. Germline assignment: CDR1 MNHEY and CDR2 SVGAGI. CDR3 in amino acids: CASSQQPTYQPQHF. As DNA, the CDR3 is TGTGCCAGCAGCCAACAACCAACTTATCAGCCCCAGCATTTT.

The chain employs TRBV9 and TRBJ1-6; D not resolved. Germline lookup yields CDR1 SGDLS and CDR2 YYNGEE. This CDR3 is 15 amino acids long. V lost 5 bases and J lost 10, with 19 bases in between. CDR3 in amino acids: CASSQTPQSKSPLHF. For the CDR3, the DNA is TGTGCCAGCAGTCAGACCCCCCAGAGTAAATCACCCCTCCACTTT.

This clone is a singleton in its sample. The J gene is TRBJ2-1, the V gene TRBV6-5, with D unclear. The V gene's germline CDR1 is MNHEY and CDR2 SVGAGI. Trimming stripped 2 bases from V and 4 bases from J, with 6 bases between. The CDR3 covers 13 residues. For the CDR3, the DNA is TGTGCCAGCAGTTACGCCTTATACAATGAGCAGTTCTTC. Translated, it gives CASSYALYNEQFF.

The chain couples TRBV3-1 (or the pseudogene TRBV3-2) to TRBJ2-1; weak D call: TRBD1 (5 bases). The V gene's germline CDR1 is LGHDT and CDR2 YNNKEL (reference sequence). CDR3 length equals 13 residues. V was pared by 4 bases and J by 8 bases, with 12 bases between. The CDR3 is CASSPSDSYEQFF. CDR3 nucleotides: TGTGCCAGCAGCCCTTCTGACAGCTATGAGCAGTTCTTC.

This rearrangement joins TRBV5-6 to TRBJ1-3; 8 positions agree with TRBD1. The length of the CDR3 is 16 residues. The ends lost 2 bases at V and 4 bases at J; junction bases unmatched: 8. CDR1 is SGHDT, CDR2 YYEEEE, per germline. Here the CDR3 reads CASSLNRGSGGNTIYF. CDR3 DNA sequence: TGTGCCAGCAGCTTAAACAGGGGGTCAGGCGGAAACACCATATATTTT.

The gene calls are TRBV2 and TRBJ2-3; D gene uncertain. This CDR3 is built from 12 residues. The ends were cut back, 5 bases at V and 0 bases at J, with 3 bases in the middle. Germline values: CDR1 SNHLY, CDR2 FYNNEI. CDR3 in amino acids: CASSLSTDTQYF. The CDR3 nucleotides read TGTGCCAGCAGTCTCAGCACAGATACGCAGTATTTT.

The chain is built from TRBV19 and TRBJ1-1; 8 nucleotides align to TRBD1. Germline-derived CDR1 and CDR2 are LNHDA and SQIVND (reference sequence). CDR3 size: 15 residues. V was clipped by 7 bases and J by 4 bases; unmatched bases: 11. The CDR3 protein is CASTYIRTGSTEAFF. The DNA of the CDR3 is TGTGCCAGTACTTATATACGGACAGGGAGCACTGAAGCTTTCTTT.